This is a list of T cell receptor beta chains from one sample in a study of blood T cells in healthy people across ages. TCRdb passed the 5' RACE reads through MiXCR, listing each CDR3 protein once. The table records 1,500,000 or so distinct CDR3 sequences, roughly 59% of them present only once. Specimen: blood. The receptors originated from a young man in good health. Both conserved end residues are part of each CDR3. Fields, in order: clone size, J gene, V gene, D gene, CDR3 protein, CDR3 DNA. A D gene is named only where the DNA matches it firmly. Size is omitted from some rows. Given values are once, few, many or a class for expanded clones.

abundance: few
j_gene: TRBJ1-5
v_gene: TRBV12-3/TRBV12-4
d_gene: TRBD1
CDR3aa: CASTGTGGNQPQHF
CDR3nt: TGTGCCAGCACCGGGACAGGGGGCAATCAGCCCCAGCATTTT

abundance: NA
j_gene: TRBJ2-7
v_gene: TRBV20-1
d_gene: NA
CDR3aa: CSPDGPTEQYF
CDR3nt: TGCAGTCCCGATGGACCTACCGAGCAGTACTTC

abundance: NA
j_gene: TRBJ2-3
v_gene: TRBV7-2
d_gene: NA
CDR3aa: CASSLEGAMMDTQYF
CDR3nt: TGTGCCAGCAGCTTAGAGGGAGCCATGATGGATACGCAGTATTTT

abundance: few
j_gene: TRBJ2-1
v_gene: TRBV20-1
d_gene: TRBD2
CDR3aa: CSATPSGRGGQFF
CDR3nt: TGCAGTGCTACCCCTAGCGGGAGGGGTGGGCAGTTCTTC

abundance: once
j_gene: TRBJ2-3
v_gene: TRBV6-6
d_gene: TRBD2
CDR3aa: CASSYSGGTRQYF
CDR3nt: TGTGCCAGCAGTTACTCGGGGGGGACTAGACAGTATTTT

abundance: NA
j_gene: TRBJ2-2
v_gene: TRBV7-2
d_gene: TRBD2
CDR3aa: CASSPRLAGGPTGELFF
CDR3nt: TGTGCCAGCAGCCCCAGACTAGCGGGGGGGCCCACCGGGGAGCTGTTTTTT

abundance: NA
j_gene: TRBJ2-1
v_gene: TRBV7-6
d_gene: TRBD1
CDR3aa: CASSWDRGQTSGYNEQFF
CDR3nt: TGTGCCAGCAGCTGGGACAGGGGGCAGACTAGCGGATACAATGAGCAGTTCTTC

abundance: NA
j_gene: TRBJ1-3
v_gene: TRBV4-1
d_gene: NA
CDR3aa: CASSQDRSFGNTIYF
CDR3nt: TGCGCCAGCAGCCAAGATCGGTCTTTTGGAAACACCATATATTTT

abundance: once
j_gene: TRBJ2-2
v_gene: TRBV20-1
d_gene: TRBD1
CDR3aa: CSARTGVSTGELFF
CDR3nt: TGCAGTGCCCGGACAGGGGTTAGCACCGGGGAGCTGTTTTTT

abundance: NA
j_gene: TRBJ1-6
v_gene: TRBV12-3/TRBV12-4
d_gene: NA
CDR3aa: CASGGGGYYGSPLHF
CDR3nt: TGTGCCAGCGGGGGGGGAGGATATTATGGCTCACCCCTCCACTTT

abundance: few
j_gene: TRBJ1-2
v_gene: TRBV29-1
d_gene: NA
CDR3aa: CSVEERQNYGYTF
CDR3nt: TGCAGCGTTGAAGAAAGACAGAACTATGGCTACACCTTC

abundance: NA
j_gene: TRBJ1-4
v_gene: TRBV6-2/TRBV6-3
d_gene: NA
CDR3aa: CASSRGLQHEKLFF
CDR3nt: TGTGCCAGCAGTCGGGGTTTGCAACATGAAAAACTGTTTTTT

abundance: few
j_gene: TRBJ2-3
v_gene: TRBV27
d_gene: TRBD2
CDR3aa: CASSHIAGGQDTQYF
CDR3nt: TGTGCCAGCAGTCATATTGCGGGGGGGCAGGATACGCAGTATTTT

abundance: few
j_gene: TRBJ2-1
v_gene: TRBV20-1
d_gene: NA
CDR3aa: CSARSGNNEQFF
CDR3nt: TGCAGTGCTAGATCGGGGAACAATGAGCAGTTCTTC

abundance: NA
j_gene: TRBJ2-3
v_gene: TRBV29-1
d_gene: NA
CDR3aa: CSVEPGTYDTQYF
CDR3nt: TGCAGCGTTGAGCCAGGTACCTACGATACGCAGTATTTT

abundance: NA
j_gene: TRBJ2-5
v_gene: TRBV2
d_gene: NA
CDR3aa: CASNTWRDQETQYF
CDR3nt: TGTGCCAGCAATACCTGGCGGGACCAAGAGACCCAGTACTTC

abundance: once
j_gene: TRBJ2-2
v_gene: TRBV6-5
d_gene: TRBD2
CDR3aa: CASSLSGGVGGELFF
CDR3nt: TGTGCCAGCAGTCTTAGCGGGGGAGTCGGCGGGGAGCTGTTTTTT

abundance: NA
j_gene: TRBJ2-1
v_gene: TRBV5-1
d_gene: NA
CDR3aa: CASNLLSSYNEQFF
CDR3nt: TGCGCCAGCAACTTACTAAGCTCCTACAATGAGCAGTTCTTC

abundance: NA
j_gene: TRBJ2-3
v_gene: TRBV20-1
d_gene: NA
CDR3aa: CSASPFGGNIDTQYF
CDR3nt: TGCAGTGCTAGTCCTTTCGGCGGGAATATAGATACGCAGTATTTT

abundance: NA
j_gene: TRBJ2-1
v_gene: TRBV20-1
d_gene: NA
CDR3aa: CSATVEMSPVNEQFF
CDR3nt: TGCAGTGCGACAGTTGAGATGAGCCCCGTCAATGAGCAGTTCTTC

abundance: NA
j_gene: TRBJ2-5
v_gene: TRBV20-1
d_gene: NA
CDR3aa: CSAFPLTDRSETQYF
CDR3nt: TGCAGTGCCTTCCCGCTTACCGACAGGTCCGAGACCCAGTACTTC

abundance: few
j_gene: TRBJ2-1
v_gene: TRBV10-3
d_gene: NA
CDR3aa: CAISEYAHNEQFF
CDR3nt: TGTGCCATCAGTGAGTACGCACACAATGAGCAGTTCTTC

abundance: NA
j_gene: TRBJ1-6
v_gene: TRBV6-6
d_gene: TRBD1
CDR3aa: CASSLQPGQGKGPLHF
CDR3nt: TGTGCCAGCTCTTTACAACCGGGACAGGGAAAGGGCCCCCTCCACTTT

abundance: NA
j_gene: TRBJ1-2
v_gene: TRBV12-3/TRBV12-4
d_gene: NA
CDR3aa: CASSVGGAYGYTF
CDR3nt: TGTGCCAGCAGTGTGGGGGGGGCCTATGGCTACACCTTC

abundance: NA
j_gene: TRBJ1-2
v_gene: TRBV20-1
d_gene: NA
CDR3aa: CSARDSVNNYGYTF
CDR3nt: TGCAGTGCTAGAGATTCAGTTAATAACTATGGCTACACCTTC

abundance: NA
j_gene: TRBJ2-7
v_gene: TRBV21-1
d_gene: NA
CDR3aa: CASSSTPLAGESHEQYF
CDR3nt: TGTGCCAGCAGCTCCACCCCCCTAGCGGGAGAGTCCCACGAGCAGTACTTC

abundance: NA
j_gene: TRBJ1-1
v_gene: TRBV28
d_gene: NA
CDR3aa: CASSLGVFTSAEAFF
CDR3nt: TGTGCCAGCAGTTTGGGCGTTTTTACGAGTGCTGAAGCTTTCTTT

abundance: NA
j_gene: TRBJ2-1
v_gene: TRBV2
d_gene: TRBD1
CDR3aa: CASNQDRASNEQFF
CDR3nt: TGTGCCAGCAACCAGGACAGGGCGAGTAATGAGCAGTTCTTC

abundance: few
j_gene: TRBJ2-3
v_gene: TRBV29-1
d_gene: NA
CDR3aa: CSVEPRLAQGGDTQYF
CDR3nt: TGCAGCGTTGAACCCCGACTAGCCCAGGGGGGAGATACGCAGTATTTT

abundance: few
j_gene: TRBJ2-1
v_gene: TRBV6-6
d_gene: TRBD2
CDR3aa: CASSNELAGGFEQFF
CDR3nt: TGTGCCAGCAGTAATGAACTAGCGGGAGGGTTTGAGCAGTTCTTC

abundance: once
j_gene: TRBJ2-7
v_gene: TRBV5-4
d_gene: NA
CDR3aa: CASSLTQDSYEQYF
CDR3nt: TGTGCCAGCAGCTTGACACAGGACTCCTACGAGCAGTACTTC

abundance: NA
j_gene: TRBJ2-7
v_gene: TRBV7-2
d_gene: NA
CDR3aa: CASSLVQGYSYEQYF
CDR3nt: TGTGCCAGCAGCTTAGTACAGGGTTACTCCTACGAGCAGTACTTC

abundance: NA
j_gene: TRBJ2-5
v_gene: TRBV4-1
d_gene: NA
CDR3aa: CASSQLELSLETQYF
CDR3nt: TGCGCCAGCAGCCAATTAGAATTATCTCTGGAGACCCAGTACTTC

abundance: NA
j_gene: TRBJ2-1
v_gene: TRBV11-2
d_gene: NA
CDR3aa: CASMTGIHEQFF
CDR3nt: TGTGCCAGCATGACCGGGATCCATGAGCAGTTCTTC

abundance: few
j_gene: TRBJ1-1
v_gene: TRBV29-1
d_gene: NA
CDR3aa: CSVEETDLEAFF
CDR3nt: TGCAGCGTTGAAGAAACGGATCTTGAAGCTTTCTTT

abundance: NA
j_gene: TRBJ1-2
v_gene: TRBV7-2
d_gene: NA
CDR3aa: CASNTPGGVRGYTF
CDR3nt: TGTGCCAGCAACACGCCGGGCGGAGTAAGGGGCTACACCTTC

abundance: NA
j_gene: TRBJ2-1
v_gene: TRBV6-5
d_gene: TRBD2
CDR3aa: CASSPSGIGHYNEQFF
CDR3nt: TGTGCCAGCAGTCCAAGCGGGATAGGACATTACAATGAGCAGTTCTTC

abundance: few
j_gene: TRBJ1-1
v_gene: TRBV4-1
d_gene: NA
CDR3aa: CASSQPLEDTEAFF
CDR3nt: TGTGCCAGCAGCCAACCTCTAGAGGATACTGAAGCTTTCTTT